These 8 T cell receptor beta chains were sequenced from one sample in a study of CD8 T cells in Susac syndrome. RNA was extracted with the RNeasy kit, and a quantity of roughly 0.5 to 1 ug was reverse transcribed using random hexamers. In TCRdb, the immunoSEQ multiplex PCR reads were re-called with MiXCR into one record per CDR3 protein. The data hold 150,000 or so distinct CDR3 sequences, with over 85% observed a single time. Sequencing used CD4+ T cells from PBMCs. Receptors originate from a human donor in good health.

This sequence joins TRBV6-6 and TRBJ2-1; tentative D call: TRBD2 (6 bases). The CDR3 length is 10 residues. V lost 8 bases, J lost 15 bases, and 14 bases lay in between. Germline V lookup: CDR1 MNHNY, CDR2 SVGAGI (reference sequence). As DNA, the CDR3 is TGTGCCAGCCGAGATAGGGAGGCGTTCTTC. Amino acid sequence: CASRDREAFF.

The CDR3 sequence: CSARRQGHEQYF. CDR3 coding DNA: TGCAGTGCTAGGAGGCAGGGCCACGAGCAGTACTTC. The chain employs TRBV20-1 and TRBJ2-7; TRBD1 might be the D (5 bases). Germline assignment: CDR1 DFQATT and CDR2 SNEGSKA (reference sequence). The CDR3 length is 12 residues. V was pared by 3 bases and J by 5 bases, with 11 bases between.

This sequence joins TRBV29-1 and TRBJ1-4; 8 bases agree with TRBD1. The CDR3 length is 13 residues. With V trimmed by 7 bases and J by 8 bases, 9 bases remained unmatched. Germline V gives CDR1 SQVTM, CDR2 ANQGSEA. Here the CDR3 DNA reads TGCAGCGCCACGGACTCAGGGGGCGAAAAACTGTTTTTT. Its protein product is CSATDSGGEKLFF.

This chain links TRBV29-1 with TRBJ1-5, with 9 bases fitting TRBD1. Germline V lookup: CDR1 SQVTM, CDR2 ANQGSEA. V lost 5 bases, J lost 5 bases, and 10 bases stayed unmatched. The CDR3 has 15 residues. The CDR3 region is CSVPRDREDYQPQHF. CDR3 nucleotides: TGCAGCGTTCCCCGGGACAGGGAGGACTATCAGCCCCAGCATTTT.

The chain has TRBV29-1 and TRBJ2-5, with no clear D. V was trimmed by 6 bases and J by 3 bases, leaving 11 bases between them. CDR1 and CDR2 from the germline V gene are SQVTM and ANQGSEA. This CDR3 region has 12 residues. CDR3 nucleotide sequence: TGCAGCGTGCAAAGGTCGGAAGAGACCCAGTACTTC. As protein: CSVQRSEETQYF. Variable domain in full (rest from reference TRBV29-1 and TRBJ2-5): SAVISQKPSRDICQRGTSLTIQCQVDSQVTMMFWYRQQPGQSLTLIATANQGSEATYESGFVIDKFPISRPNLTFSTLTVSNMSPEDSSIYLCSVQRSEETQYFGPGTRLLVL.

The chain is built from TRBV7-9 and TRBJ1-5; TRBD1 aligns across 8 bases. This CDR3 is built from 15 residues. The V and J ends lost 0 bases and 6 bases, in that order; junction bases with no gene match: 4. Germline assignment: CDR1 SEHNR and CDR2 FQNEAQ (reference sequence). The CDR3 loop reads CASSLADRVGQPQHF. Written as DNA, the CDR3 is TGTGCCAGCAGCTTAGCGGACAGGGTGGGTCAGCCCCAGCATTTT.

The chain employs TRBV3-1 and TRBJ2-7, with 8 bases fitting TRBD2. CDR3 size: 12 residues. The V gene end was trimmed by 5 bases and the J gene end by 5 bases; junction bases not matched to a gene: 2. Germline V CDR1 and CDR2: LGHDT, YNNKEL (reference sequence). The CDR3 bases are TGTGCCAGCAGCGCGGGGGGCCACGAGCAGTACTTC. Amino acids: CASSAGGHEQYF.

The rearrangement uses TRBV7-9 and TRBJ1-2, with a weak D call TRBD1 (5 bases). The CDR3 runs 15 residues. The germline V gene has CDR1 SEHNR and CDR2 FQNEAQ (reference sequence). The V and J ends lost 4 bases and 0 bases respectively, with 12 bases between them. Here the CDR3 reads CASSSDSEANYGYTF. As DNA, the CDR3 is TGTGCCAGCAGCTCCGACAGTGAAGCTAACTATGGCTACACCTTC.